This T cell receptor (beta chain) was captured by sequencing in a study of T cell responses to AZD1222 COVID-19 vaccine. Germline V gene data show CDR1 as SGHVS and CDR2 as FQNEAQ. The CDR3 spans 15 residues. After removal of 6 bases from V and 5 bases from J, the junction contained 12 bases not matched to a gene. Clones were sequenced by immunoSEQ multiplex PCR, and TCRdb holds only the in-frame ones, with some missing. The table shows 65,000 to 95,000 clones, with approximately 83% occurring only once. The receptor was derived from an adult who received the AZD1222 COVID-19 vaccine. Sequenced here: peripheral blood, sampled 28 days after the second AZD1222 dose. This chain uses TRBV7-8 with TRBJ2-5; 7 bases fit TRBD2. CDR3 protein: CASSWRTSSTETQYF. As DNA, the CDR3 is TGTGCCAGCAGTTGGAGGACTAGTAGTACTGAGACCCAGTACTTC.